This T cell receptor (beta chain) stems from a study of CXCR3-negative and CXCR3-positive naive CD8 T cells. Across the whole study: A total of about 130 million TRB reads was generated, with about 1.5 +/- 0.3 million per library. Study results and limitations: With respect to TRBV-TRBJ usage, naive CXCR3-negative and CXCR3-positive cells were similar; memory differed. Both naive subsets showed comparably high diversity, and memory CD8+ cells showed much lower diversity. Similar levels of surface CD5 were seen between naive subsets; TCR strength was inferred from TRB CDR3 properties. Researchers report that CXCR3-positive naive cells carry more hydrophobic TRB CDR3s than CXCR3-negative naive cells.

CDR1 and CDR2 (germline): SGHRS, YFSETQ. The CDR3 covers 15 residues. Preparation of TRB cDNA libraries relied on 5' RACE carrying UMI labels. TCRdb reprocessed the 5' RACE reads and reports one entry per CDR3 protein, with no DNA. This repertoire comprises under 90,000 distinct CDR3 sequences; its ten largest clones make up about 0.62%. As concerns this clonotype: The antigen remains unidentified.

The chain carries TRBV5-1 and TRBJ1-3. The clonotype comes from a human donor in good health. Some clones in this sample may be carry-over from other donors' samples. Sequenced material: naive CXCR3+ CD8+ T cells from blood. The subset denotes: CD45RO-CCR7+CD27+CD95- naive CD8+ T cells expressing CXCR3 (TNR3+). The CDR3 here is CASSLEHLSGNTIYF.